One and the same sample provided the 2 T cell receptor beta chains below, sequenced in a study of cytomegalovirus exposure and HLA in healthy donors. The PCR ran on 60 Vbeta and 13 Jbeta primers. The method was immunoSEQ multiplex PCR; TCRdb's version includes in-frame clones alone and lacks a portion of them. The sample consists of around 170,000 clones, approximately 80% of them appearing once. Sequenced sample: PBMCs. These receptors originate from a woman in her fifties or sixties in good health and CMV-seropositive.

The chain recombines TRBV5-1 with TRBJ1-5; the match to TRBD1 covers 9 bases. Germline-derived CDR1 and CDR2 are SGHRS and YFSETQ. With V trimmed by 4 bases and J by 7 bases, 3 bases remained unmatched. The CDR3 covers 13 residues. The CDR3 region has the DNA TGCGCCAGCAGCGAGACAGGGGGACAGCCCCAGCATTTT. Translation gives CASSETGGQPQHF.

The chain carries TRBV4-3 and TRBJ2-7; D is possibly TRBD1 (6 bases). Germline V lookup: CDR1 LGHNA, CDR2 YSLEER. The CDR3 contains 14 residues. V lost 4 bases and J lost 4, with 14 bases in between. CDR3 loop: CASSRTSQGYEQYF. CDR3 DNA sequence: TGCGCCAGCAGCCGGACATCACAGGGTTACGAGCAGTACTTC.